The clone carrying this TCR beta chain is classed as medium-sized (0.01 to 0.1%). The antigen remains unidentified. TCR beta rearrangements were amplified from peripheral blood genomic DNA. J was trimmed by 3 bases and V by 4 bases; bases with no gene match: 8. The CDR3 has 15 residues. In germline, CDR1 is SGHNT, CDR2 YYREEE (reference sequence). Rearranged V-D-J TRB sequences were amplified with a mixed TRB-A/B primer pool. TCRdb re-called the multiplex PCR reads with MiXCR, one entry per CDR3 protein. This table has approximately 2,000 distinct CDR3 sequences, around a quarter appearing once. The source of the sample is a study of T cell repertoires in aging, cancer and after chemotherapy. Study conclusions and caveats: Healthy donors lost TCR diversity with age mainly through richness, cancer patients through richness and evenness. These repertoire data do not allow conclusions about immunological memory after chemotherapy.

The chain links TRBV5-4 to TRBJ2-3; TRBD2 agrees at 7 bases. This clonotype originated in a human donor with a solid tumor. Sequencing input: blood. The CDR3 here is CASSLDPGGTDTQYF. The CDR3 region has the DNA TGTGCCAGCAGCCTCGACCCGGGGGGTACAGATACGCAGTATTTT.